Reported below is one T cell receptor beta chain. Genomic DNA constituted the template upon which TCR beta VDJ and CDR3 profiling was performed. Using its own MiXCR run on the reads, TCRdb lists one record per CDR3 protein. Of about 470,000 distinct CDR3 sequences listed, less than 35% are singletons. The J segment lost 5 bases and the V segment lost 5 bases, leaving 12 bases of the junction unmatched. CDR3 length: 16 amino acids. Germline CDR1 SGHAT, CDR2 FQNNGV. The data were obtained in a study of CD8+CD57+ T cells in acquired aplastic anemia. Those patients picked for sequencing had displayed CD8+CD57+ cell expansion on flow cytometry.

This chain connects TRBV11-2 to TRBJ2-1; 7 bases match TRBD2. The receptor's source is a human donor with aplastic anemia. The source material was sorted CD4+, CD8+, or CD8+CD57+ T cells (not recorded which) from PBMCs. CDR3 coding DNA: TGTGCCAGCAGCAAGACGAGGGCTAGCGGCCACAATGAGCAGTTCTTC. It translates to CASSKTRASGHNEQFF.